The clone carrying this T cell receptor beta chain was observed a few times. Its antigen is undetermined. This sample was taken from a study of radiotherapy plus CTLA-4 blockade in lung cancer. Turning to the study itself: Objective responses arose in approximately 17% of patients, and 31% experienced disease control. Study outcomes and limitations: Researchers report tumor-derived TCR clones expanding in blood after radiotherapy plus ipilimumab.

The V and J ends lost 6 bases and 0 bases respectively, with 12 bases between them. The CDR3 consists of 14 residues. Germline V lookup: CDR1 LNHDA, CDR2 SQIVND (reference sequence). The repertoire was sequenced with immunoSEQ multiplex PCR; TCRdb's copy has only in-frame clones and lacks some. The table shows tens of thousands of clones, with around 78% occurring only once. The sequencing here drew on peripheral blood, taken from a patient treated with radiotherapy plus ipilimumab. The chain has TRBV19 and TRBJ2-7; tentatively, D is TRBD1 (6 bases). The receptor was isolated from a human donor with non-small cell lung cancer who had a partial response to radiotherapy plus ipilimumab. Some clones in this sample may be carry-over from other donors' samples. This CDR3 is CASRSGQHSYEQYF. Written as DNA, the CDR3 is TGTGCCAGTAGGTCAGGACAGCACTCCTACGAGCAGTACTTC.